This T cell receptor (beta chain) was profiled in a study of blood T cell repertoires in COVID-19. On the study more broadly: Researchers got acute and convalescent COVID-19 samples from the United States, Italy and Spain.

Methods used by the authors: The authors estimated nucleated cell counts from reference gene primer amplification. TCRdb's copy holds only in-frame clones and misses some; the assay was immunoSEQ multiplex PCR. That table gives V, J and clone size, and the DNA gave D and trimming. The data show about 270,000 clones, 75% to 90% seen once. Trimming removed 3 bases at V and 6 bases at J, with 7 bases between. Germline CDR1 and CDR2: SGDLS and YYNGEE. The CDR3 loop spans 12 amino acids. Sequences were obtained from PBMCs or T cells enriched from blood (not recorded which). The receptor was isolated from a woman in her twenties or thirties with acute COVID-19. The chain couples TRBV9 to TRBJ1-3; D ambiguous. The CDR3 sequence: CASSEDLNTIYF. In nucleotides, the CDR3 is TGTGCCAGCAGCGAGGACTTAAACACCATATATTTT. Drawing the rest from reference TRBV9 and TRBJ1-3, the complete variable domain is DSGVTQTPKHLITATGQRVTLRCSPRSGDLSVYWYQQSLDQGLQFLIQYYNGEERAKGNILERFSAQQFPDLHSELNLSSLELGDSALYFCASSEDLNTIYFGEGSWLTVV.